This T cell receptor (beta chain) was documented in a study of control samples from healthy donors and cancer patients. Here immunoSEQ multiplex PCR was the method, and the copy in TCRdb shows in-frame clones only, minus some. The table has 390,000 or so clones, roughly 90% seen once. This clone was seen once. This TCR came from a man aged 40-49 years with head and neck cancer. Specimen: PBMCs.

The CDR3 region has the DNA TGTGCCAGCACGCTTCCTTTTGGATACGAGCAGTACTTC. This sequence encodes CASTLPFGYEQYF. The V and J genes are TRBV2 and TRBJ2-7, with D unresolved. The germline CDR1 and CDR2 sequences are SNHLY and FYNNEI. V lost 7 bases, J lost 4 bases, and 14 bases lay in between. The CDR3 runs to 13 residues. The variable domain in full, completed from reference TRBV2 and TRBJ2-7, reads EPEVTQTPSHQVTQMGQEVILRCVPISNHLYFYWYRQILGQKVEFLVSFYNNEISEKSEIFDDQFSVERPDGSNFTLKIRSTKLEDSAMYFCASTLPFGYEQYFGPGTRLTVT.